The 20 T cell receptor beta chains given below trace back to one sample, sequenced in a study of blood T cells in healthy people across ages. A sample-barcoded 5' primer and a J-beta primer mix were used in a second PCR of roughly 7 to 12 cycles. A single record per CDR3 protein comes from TCRdb applying MiXCR to the 5' RACE reads. Of about 290,000 distinct CDR3 sequences listed, 25% to 30% are singletons. The sequencing sample was made of blood. The receptor set was obtained from a woman in her 70s in good health.

As for this clonotype: One end of the junction does not line up with germline, which may come from a read error. This chain uses TRBV29-1 with TRBJ2-7, with 11 nucleotides matching TRBD2. The CDR3 spans 14 residues. In germline, CDR1 is SQVTM, CDR2 ANQGSEA. The CDR3 coding sequence is TGCAGCGCTGAATTCCCTAGCGGGAGGACCGAGCAGTACTTC. It is translated as CSAEFPSGRTEQYF.

This clonotype has at least ten counts. The chain is built from TRBV20-1 and TRBJ2-5; the D gene is possibly TRBD2 (6 bases). This CDR3 spans 11 amino acids. Germline V gives CDR1 DFQATT, CDR2 SNEGSKA (reference sequence). Trimming cost V 3 bases and J 4 bases, with 6 bases left between them. The CDR3 nucleotides are TGCAGTGCTAGGGGGGGAGAGACCCAGTACTTC. Translating it yields CSARGGETQYF.

In its sample, this clonotype was seen a few times. CDR3 coding DNA: TGTGCCAGCAGCTTAATTGTGGAGACCCAGTACTTC. Its protein product is CASSLIVETQYF. The V gene is TRBV11-2, the J gene TRBJ2-5; no clear D. The CDR3 extends over 12 amino acids. Germline V gives CDR1 SGHAT, CDR2 FQNNGV. Between the trimmed V and J ends, which lost 2 bases and 5 bases, there was a span of 6 bases.

This clonotype occurred a few times. The rearrangement links TRBV20-1 to TRBJ2-5, with 9 bases matching TRBD2. The CDR3 is made up of 15 amino acids. Trimming removed 6 bases from V and 4 bases from J; junction bases left unmatched: 12. Germline CDR1 DFQATT, CDR2 SNEGSKA (reference sequence). The chain's CDR3 is CSAPEGGRVAETQYF. DNA of the CDR3: TGCAGTGCGCCGGAGGGCGGGAGGGTCGCAGAGACCCAGTACTTC.

The gene calls are TRBV18 and TRBJ2-1; D is perhaps TRBD2 (5 bases). V was shortened by 3 bases and J by 7 bases, with 10 bases between the two germline ends. The length of the CDR3 is 13 residues. CDR1 KGHSH and CDR2 LQKENI come from the germline V gene. The CDR3 reads CASSPLRENEQFF. As DNA, the CDR3 is TGTGCCAGCTCACCCCTGAGGGAAAATGAGCAGTTCTTC.

The chain is built from TRBV5-1 and TRBJ2-2, with a weak D call TRBD1 (5 bases). V was pared by 2 bases and J by 7 bases, with 9 bases between. The germline CDR1 and CDR2 sequences are SGHRS and YFSETQ. The CDR3 has 13 amino acids. Here the CDR3 DNA reads TGCGCCAGCAGCTTCAGGGAAATCGGGGAGCTGTTTTTT. This translates into CASSFREIGELFF.

This clonotype was counted once. The rearrangement uses TRBV25-1 and TRBJ2-4; a possible D gene is TRBD1 (6 bases). Germline V gene lookup returns CDR1 MGHDK and CDR2 SYGVNS. Trimming left V 5 bases short and J 7 bases short, with 18 bases between. The CDR3 covers 15 residues. The CDR3 region is CASSSPSRGVNIQYF. The CDR3 region has the DNA TGTGCCAGCAGTTCCCCCTCCAGGGGTGTTAACATTCAGTACTTC.

This chain links TRBV12-5 with TRBJ1-1, with D hard to call. Trimming removed 5 bases at V and 0 bases at J, with 13 bases between. This CDR3 comprises 15 residues. The germline V gene encodes CDR1 LGHNT and CDR2 FRNRAP. The CDR3 region is CASGPPRVMNTEAFF. The CDR3 DNA sequence: TGTGCTAGTGGTCCCCCGAGGGTGATGAACACTGAAGCTTTCTTT.

The chain uses TRBV12-3 or TRBV12-4 and TRBJ2-5, with TRBD1 matching 8 bases. Trimming cost V 5 bases and J 3 bases; bases outside gene matches: 5. The length of the CDR3 is 14 residues. CDR3 loop: CASSEQGVKETQYF. CDR3 nucleotides: TGTGCCAGCAGTGAACAGGGGGTAAAAGAGACCCAGTACTTC.

CDR3 amino acids: CASGWDREETQYF. In DNA form, the CDR3 reads TGCGCCAGCGGGTGGGACAGGGAGGAGACCCAGTACTTC. The rearrangement links TRBV4-1 to TRBJ2-5, with 9 nucleotides matching TRBD1. The CDR3 spans 13 residues. V shed 8 bases and J 5 bases; nucleotides not matched to a gene: 6. Germline V gene lookup returns CDR1 MGHRA and CDR2 YSYEKL.

This clonotype was seen repeatedly, ten times or more. This rearrangement joins TRBV6-5 to TRBJ1-5; no definite D call. Looked up from germline, CDR1 is MNHEY and CDR2 is SVGAGI. CDR3 length equals 12 residues. CDR3 in amino acids: CASGIDHQPQHF. The CDR3 region has the DNA TGTGCAAGCGGGATTGATCATCAGCCCCAGCATTTT.

This clonotype was found many times. The V gene is TRBV5-1, the J gene TRBJ2-5; 7 bases match TRBD1. There are 14 residues in the CDR3. Germline CDR1 SGHRS, CDR2 YFSETQ. The trim removed 1 base at V and 3 bases at J, leaving 3 bases unmatched. CDR3 DNA: TGCGCCAGCAGCTTGAGACAGGGAAAAGAGACCCAGTACTTC. It yields the protein CASSLRQGKETQYF.

The chain has TRBV2 and TRBJ2-5; TRBD1 matches 7 bases. This CDR3 has 15 amino acids. Germline CDR1 and CDR2: SNHLY and FYNNEI. The J segment lost 2 bases and the V segment lost 5 bases, leaving 8 bases of the junction unmatched. The CDR3 spells CASSSTGKIQETQYF. The CDR3 DNA follows: TGTGCCAGCAGTTCGACAGGGAAGATACAAGAGACCCAGTACTTC.

The chain is built from TRBV4-3 and TRBJ2-5, with D possibly matching TRBD1 (5 bases). The CDR3 extends over 18 amino acids. V shed 0 bases and J shed 0 bases, with 17 bases lying between them. Germline V CDR1 and CDR2: LGHNA, YSLEER. The CDR3 region has the DNA TGCGCCAGCAGCCAAGATCTGACAGTAGCCCTGTACCAAGAGACCCAGTACTTC. Protein sequence: CASSQDLTVALYQETQYF.

The chain combines TRBV6-6 with TRBJ2-1, with 9 bases that match TRBD2. Germline CDR1 MNHNY, CDR2 SVGAGI (reference sequence). J gave up 7 bases and V 8 bases, and 9 bases lay outside the gene matches. There are 14 residues in the CDR3. In DNA, the CDR3 is TGTGCCAGCTTTTTACGAGCGGGAGGAAATGAGCAGTTCTTC. The encoded protein is CASFLRAGGNEQFF.

In its sample, this clonotype was seen many times. The chain couples TRBV10-3 to TRBJ2-7; 8 nucleotides match TRBD1. Unmatched junction bases numbered 10, after V lost 7 bases and J lost 2 bases. The CDR3 has 15 residues. Germline lookup yields CDR1 ENHRY and CDR2 SYGVKD. CDR3 sequence (DNA): TGTGCCATCATGGGATGGGAACAGGGGGCCTACGAGCAGTACTTC. Encoded protein: CAIMGWEQGAYEQYF.

The chain joins TRBV28 to TRBJ1-2; D gene uncertain. The CDR3 is made up of 14 amino acids. V was clipped by 3 bases and J by 1 base, with 9 bases between them. CDR1 and CDR2 from the germline V gene are MDHEN and SYDVKM. The CDR3 DNA reads TGTGCCAGCAGTTTGGTAGCCGATAACTATGGCTACACCTTC. It yields the protein CASSLVADNYGYTF.

This chain joins TRBV6-2 or TRBV6-3 and TRBJ2-1; 7 bases are shared with TRBD2. CDR3 length: 14 residues. CDR1 is MNHEY and CDR2 is SVGEGT in the germline V gene. J gave up 4 bases and V 4 bases, and 4 bases lay outside the gene matches. The CDR3 sequence: CASSSSGVYNEQFF. The CDR3 DNA reads as TGTGCCAGCAGTTCTAGCGGAGTTTACAATGAGCAGTTCTTC.

The chain has TRBV12-3 or TRBV12-4 and TRBJ2-7; the D gene could be TRBD1 or TRBD2 (5 bases each). The CDR3 sequence is 16 residues long. Trimming shortened V by 2 bases and J by 5 bases, and 19 bases separated the two germline ends. This CDR3 is CASSLMEEKGTNEQYF. Written as DNA, the CDR3 is TGTGCCAGCAGTTTAATGGAGGAGAAGGGGACCAACGAGCAGTACTTC.

V usage is TRBV5-1 and J usage is TRBJ2-1; 11 nucleotides match TRBD1. Germline trimming cut 4 bases from V and 7 bases from J; bases unmatched to any gene: 7. This CDR3 has 15 amino acids. CDR1 SGHRS and CDR2 YFSETQ come from the germline V gene. CDR3 DNA: TGCGCCAGCAGCCCCCGGGACAGGGGGATTAATGAGCAGTTCTTC. Translation gives CASSPRDRGINEQFF.